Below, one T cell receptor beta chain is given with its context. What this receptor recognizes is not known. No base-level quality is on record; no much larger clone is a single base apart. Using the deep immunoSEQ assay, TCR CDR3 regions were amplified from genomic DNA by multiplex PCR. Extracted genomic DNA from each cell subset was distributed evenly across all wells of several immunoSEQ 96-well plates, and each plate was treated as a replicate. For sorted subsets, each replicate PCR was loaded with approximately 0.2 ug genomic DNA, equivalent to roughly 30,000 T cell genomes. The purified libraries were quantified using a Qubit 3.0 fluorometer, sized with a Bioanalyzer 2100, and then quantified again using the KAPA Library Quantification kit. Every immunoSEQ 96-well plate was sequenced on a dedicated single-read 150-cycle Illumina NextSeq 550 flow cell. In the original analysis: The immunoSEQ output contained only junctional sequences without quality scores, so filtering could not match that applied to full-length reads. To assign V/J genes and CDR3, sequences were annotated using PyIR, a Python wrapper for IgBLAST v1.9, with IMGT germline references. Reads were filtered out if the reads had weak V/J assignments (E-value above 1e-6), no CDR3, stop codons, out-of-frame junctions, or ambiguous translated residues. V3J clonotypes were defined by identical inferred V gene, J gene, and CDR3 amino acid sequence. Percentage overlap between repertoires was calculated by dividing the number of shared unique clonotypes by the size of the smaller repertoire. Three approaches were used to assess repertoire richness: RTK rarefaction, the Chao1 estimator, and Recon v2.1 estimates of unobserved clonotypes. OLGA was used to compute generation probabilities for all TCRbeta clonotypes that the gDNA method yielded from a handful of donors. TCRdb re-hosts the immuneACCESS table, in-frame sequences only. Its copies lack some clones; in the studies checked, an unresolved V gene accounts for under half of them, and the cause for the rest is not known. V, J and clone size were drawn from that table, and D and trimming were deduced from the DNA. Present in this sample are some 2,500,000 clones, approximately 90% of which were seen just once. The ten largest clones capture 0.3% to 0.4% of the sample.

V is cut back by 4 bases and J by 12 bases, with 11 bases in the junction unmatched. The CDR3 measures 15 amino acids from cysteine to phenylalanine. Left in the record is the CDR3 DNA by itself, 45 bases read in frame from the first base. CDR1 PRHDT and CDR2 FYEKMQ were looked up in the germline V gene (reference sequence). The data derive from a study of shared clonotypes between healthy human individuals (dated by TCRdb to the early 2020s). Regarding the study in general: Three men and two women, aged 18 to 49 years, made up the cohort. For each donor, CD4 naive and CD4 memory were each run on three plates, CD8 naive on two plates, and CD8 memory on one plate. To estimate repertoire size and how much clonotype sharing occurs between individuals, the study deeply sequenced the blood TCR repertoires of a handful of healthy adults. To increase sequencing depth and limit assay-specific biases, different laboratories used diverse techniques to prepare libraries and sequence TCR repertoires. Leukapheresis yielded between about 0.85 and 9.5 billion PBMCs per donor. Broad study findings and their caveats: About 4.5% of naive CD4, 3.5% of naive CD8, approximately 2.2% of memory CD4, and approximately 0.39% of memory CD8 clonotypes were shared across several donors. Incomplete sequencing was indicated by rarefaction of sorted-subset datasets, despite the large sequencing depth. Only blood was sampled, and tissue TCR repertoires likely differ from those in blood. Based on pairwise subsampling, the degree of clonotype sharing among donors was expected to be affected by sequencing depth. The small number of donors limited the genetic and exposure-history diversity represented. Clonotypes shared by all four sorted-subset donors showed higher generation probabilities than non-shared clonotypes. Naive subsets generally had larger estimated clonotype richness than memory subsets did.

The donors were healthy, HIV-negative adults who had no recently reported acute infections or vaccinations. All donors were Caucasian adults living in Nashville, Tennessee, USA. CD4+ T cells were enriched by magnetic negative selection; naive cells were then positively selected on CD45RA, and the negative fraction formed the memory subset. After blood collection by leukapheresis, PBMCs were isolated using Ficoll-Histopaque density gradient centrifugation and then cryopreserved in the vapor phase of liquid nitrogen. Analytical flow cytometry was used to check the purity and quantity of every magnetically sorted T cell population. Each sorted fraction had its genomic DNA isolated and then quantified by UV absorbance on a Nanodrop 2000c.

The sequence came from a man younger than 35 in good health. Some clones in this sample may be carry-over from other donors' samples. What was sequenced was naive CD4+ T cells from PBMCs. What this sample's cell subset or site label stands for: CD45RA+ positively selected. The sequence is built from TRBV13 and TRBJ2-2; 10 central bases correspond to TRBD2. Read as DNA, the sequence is TGTGCCAGCAGCTCGCTAGCGGGAGTATCTGAGAAGCTGTTTTTT. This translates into CASSSLAGVSEKLFF.